This T cell receptor beta chain was documented in a study of T cells in Graves' hyperthyroidism and ophthalmopathy. Study findings and constraints: Blood also held most thyroid clonotypes expanded beyond 0.001. A model built on 13 V-J features separated ophthalmopathy from stable hyperthyroidism. Model-based prediction identified ophthalmopathy a median roughly 6.1 months prior to its onset.

RNA transcripts served as the template for amplifying TCR beta CDR3 regions. First-round RT-PCR with HTBI primers amplified the TCR CDR3 region. TCRdb reprocessed the multiplex PCR reads with MiXCR, giving one entry per CDR3 protein. This sample carries over 650,000 distinct CDR3 sequences, approximately 42% of them seen once, and the ten largest clones take about 7.7%. Remarks on this clonotype: The antigen remains undetermined.

Patients having uncontrolled infection, another autoimmune disease, pregnancy or lactation were not included. In germline, CDR1 is SGHTA, CDR2 FQGTGA. The CDR3 loop spans 15 amino acids. Trimming removed 6 bases from V and 6 bases from J, with 18 bases in between. This chain links TRBV7-3 with TRBJ1-5, with D maybe TRBD1 (6 bases). This TCR was recovered from an adult man with Graves' disease, either hyperthyroidism or ophthalmopathy (not recorded which). Sequencing was carried out using peripheral blood or thyroid tissue (not recorded which). The CDR3 sequence: CASRITGYGAQPQHF. In DNA, the CDR3 is TGTGCCAGCAGGATAACAGGGTACGGTGCTCAGCCCCAGCATTTT.